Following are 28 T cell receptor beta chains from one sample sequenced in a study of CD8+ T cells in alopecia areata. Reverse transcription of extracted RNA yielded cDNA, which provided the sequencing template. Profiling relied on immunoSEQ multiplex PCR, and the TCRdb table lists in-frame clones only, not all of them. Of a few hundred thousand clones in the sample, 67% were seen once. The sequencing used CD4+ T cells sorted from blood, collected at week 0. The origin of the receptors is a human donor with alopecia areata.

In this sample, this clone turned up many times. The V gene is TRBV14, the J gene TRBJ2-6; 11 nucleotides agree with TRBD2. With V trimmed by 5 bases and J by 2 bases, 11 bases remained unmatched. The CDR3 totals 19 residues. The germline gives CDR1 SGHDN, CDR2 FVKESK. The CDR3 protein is CASSKGVASGGPGANVLTF. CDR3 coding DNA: TGTGCCAGCAGCAAAGGGGTTGCTAGCGGGGGGCCTGGGGCCAACGTCCTGACTTTC.

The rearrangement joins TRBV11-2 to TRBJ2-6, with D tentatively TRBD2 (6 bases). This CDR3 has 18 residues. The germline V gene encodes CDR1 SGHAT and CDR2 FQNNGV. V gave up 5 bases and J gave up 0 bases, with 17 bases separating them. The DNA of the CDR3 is TGTGCCAGCAGCCGCCGGGGACTCATTTTCTCTGGGGCCAACGTCCTGACTTTC. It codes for CASSRRGLIFSGANVLTF.

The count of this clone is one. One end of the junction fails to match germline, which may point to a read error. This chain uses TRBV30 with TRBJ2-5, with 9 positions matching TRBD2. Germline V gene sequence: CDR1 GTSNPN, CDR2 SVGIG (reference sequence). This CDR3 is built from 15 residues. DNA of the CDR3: TGTGCCTGGAGTCCGGGACTAGCTGGGAAAGAGACCCAATACTTC. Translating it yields CAWSPGLAGKETQYF. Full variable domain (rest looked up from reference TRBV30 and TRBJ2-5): SQTIHQWPATLVQPVGSPLSLECTVEGTSNPNLYWYRQAAGRGLQLLFYSVGIGQISSEVPQNLSASRPQDRQFILSSKKLLLSDSGFYLCAWSPGLAGKETQYFGPGTRLLVL.

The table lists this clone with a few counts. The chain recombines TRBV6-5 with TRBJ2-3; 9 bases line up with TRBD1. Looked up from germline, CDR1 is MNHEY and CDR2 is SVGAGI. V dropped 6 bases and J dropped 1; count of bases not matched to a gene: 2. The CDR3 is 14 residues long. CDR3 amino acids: CASSWDRGTDTQYF. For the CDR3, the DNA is TGTGCCAGCAGCTGGGACAGGGGCACAGATACGCAGTATTTT.

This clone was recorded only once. CDR3 nucleotides: TGCGCCAGCAGCTTGAGGGGGGCAGGAGATACGCAGTATTTT. Its protein product is CASSLRGAGDTQYF. This rearrangement joins TRBV5-1 to TRBJ2-3; either TRBD1 or TRBD2 may supply D (6 bases each). Germline lookup yields CDR1 SGHRS and CDR2 YFSETQ. Between the trimmed V and J ends, which lost 1 base and 5 bases, there was a span of 11 bases. This CDR3 region has 14 residues. Based on the CDR3 plus reference TRBV5-1 and TRBJ2-3, the full variable domain is KAGVTQTPRYLIKTRGQQVTLSCSPISGHRSVSWYQQTPGQGLQFLFEYFSETQRNKGNFPGRFSGRQFSNSRSEMNVSTLELGDSALYLCASSLRGAGDTQYFGPGTRLTVL.

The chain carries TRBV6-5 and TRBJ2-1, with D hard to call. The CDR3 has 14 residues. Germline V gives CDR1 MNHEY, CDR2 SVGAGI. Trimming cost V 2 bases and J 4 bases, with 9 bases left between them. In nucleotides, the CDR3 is TGTGCCAGCAGTTACCGGGCAGCATACAATGAGCAGTTCTTC. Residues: CASSYRAAYNEQFF.

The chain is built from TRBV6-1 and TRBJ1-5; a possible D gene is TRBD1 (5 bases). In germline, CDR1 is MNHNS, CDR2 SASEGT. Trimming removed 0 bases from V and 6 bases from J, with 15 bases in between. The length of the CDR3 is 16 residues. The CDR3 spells CASSEAGTGSGQPQHF. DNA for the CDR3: TGTGCCAGCAGTGAAGCGGGTACAGGAAGCGGTCAGCCCCAGCATTTT.

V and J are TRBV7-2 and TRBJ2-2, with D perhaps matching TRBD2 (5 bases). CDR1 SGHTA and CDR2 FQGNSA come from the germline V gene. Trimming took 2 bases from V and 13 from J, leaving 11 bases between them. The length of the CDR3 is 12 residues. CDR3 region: CASSLNRETLFF. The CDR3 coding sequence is TGTGCCAGCAGCTTAAATAGGGAGACGCTGTTTTTT. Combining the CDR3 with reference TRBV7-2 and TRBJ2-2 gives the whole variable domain GAGVSQSPSNKVTEKGKDVELRCDPISGHTALYWYRQSLGQGLEFLIYFQGNSAPDKSGLPSDRFSAERTGGSVSTLTIQRTQQEDSAVYLCASSLNRETLFFGEGSRLTVL.

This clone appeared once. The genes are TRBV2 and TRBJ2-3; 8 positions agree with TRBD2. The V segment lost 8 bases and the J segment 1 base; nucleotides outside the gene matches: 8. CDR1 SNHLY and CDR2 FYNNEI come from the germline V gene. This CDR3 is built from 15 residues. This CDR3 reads CASSRGGQGTDTQYF. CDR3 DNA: TGTGCCAGCTCCCGCGGGGGGCAAGGCACAGATACGCAGTATTTT.

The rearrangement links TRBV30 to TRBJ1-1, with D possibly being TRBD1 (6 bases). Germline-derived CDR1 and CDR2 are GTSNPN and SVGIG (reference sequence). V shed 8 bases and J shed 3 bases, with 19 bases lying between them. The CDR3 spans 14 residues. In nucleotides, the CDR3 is TGTGCCGGGTTGGATCGGGGACAACACACTGAAGCTTTCTTT. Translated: CAGLDRGQHTEAFF.

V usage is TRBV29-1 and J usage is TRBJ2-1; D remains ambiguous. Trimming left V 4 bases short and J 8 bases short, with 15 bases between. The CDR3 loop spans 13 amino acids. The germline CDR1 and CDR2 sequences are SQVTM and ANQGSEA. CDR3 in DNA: TGCAGCGTTGCAAGGGTTCTTATCGATGAGCAGTTCTTC. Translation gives CSVARVLIDEQFF.

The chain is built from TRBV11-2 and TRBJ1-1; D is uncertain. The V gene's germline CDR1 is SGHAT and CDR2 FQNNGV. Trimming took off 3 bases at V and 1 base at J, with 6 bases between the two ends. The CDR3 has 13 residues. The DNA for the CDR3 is TGTGCCAGCAGCTTGTTTCAGAACACTGAAGCTTTCTTT. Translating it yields CASSLFQNTEAFF.

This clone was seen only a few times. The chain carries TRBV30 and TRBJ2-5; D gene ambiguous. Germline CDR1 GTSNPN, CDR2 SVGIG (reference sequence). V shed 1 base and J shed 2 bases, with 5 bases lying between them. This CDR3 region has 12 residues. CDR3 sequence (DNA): TGTGCCTGGAGTGAGGGACAAGAGACCCAGTACTTC. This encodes CAWSEGQETQYF.

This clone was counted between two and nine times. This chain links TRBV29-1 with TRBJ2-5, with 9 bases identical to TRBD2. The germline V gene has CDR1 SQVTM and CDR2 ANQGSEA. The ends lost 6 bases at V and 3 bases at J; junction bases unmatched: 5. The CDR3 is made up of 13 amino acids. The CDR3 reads CSVWSGGKETQYF. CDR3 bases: TGCAGCGTCTGGAGCGGGGGGAAAGAGACCCAGTACTTC. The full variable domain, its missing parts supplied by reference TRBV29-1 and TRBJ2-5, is SAVISQKPSRDICQRGTSLTIQCQVDSQVTMMFWYRQQPGQSLTLIATANQGSEATYESGFVIDKFPISRPNLTFSTLTVSNMSPEDSSIYLCSVWSGGKETQYFGPGTRLLVL.

DNA of the CDR3: TGCGCCAGCAATTCGGGGGCACGATATGGCTACACCTTC. It is translated as CASNSGARYGYTF. The chain couples TRBV4-1 to TRBJ1-2; weak D call: TRBD1 (6 bases). The V end lost 7 bases, the J end lost 5 bases, and 14 bases lay between the germline ends. The CDR3 is 13 residues long. Germline CDR1 reads MGHRA; CDR2 reads YSYEKL.

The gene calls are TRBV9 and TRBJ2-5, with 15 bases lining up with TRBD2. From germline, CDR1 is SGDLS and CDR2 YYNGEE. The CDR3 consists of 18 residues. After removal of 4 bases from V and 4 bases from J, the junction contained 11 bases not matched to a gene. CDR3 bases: TGTGCCAGCAGCCCCCGGACTAGCGGGGGGGCGTTTGGAGAGACCCAGTACTTC. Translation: CASSPRTSGGAFGETQYF.

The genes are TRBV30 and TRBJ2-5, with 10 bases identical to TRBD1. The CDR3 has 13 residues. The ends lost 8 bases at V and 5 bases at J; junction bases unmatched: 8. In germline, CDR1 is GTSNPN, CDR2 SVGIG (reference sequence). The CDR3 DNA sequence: TGTGCCGGAGGGACAGGGGCGAGGGAGACCCAGTACTTC. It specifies CAGGTGARETQYF.

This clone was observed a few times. The CDR3 sequence is CASTRTQSYGYTF. CDR3 DNA: TGTGCCAGCACCCGGACACAGAGCTATGGCTACACCTTC. This chain connects TRBV2 to TRBJ1-2, with D maybe TRBD1 (5 bases). Germline V lookup: CDR1 SNHLY, CDR2 FYNNEI. This CDR3 contains 13 residues. V dropped 7 bases and J dropped 4 bases, with 13 bases sitting between them.

The CDR3 bases are TGCAGCGTAGCATATGGACAGGGGAGAGAGACCCAGTACTTC. Translated: CSVAYGQGRETQYF. This sequence joins TRBV29-1 and TRBJ2-5; 9 positions match TRBD1. V shed 6 bases, J shed 4 bases, and the junction held 9 bases outside the gene matches. The CDR3 consists of 14 residues. CDR1 is SQVTM and CDR2 is ANQGSEA in the germline V gene.

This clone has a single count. The CDR3 DNA follows: TGTGCCAGCAGCCCCCGCCGGGGCAGTTGGGACTACGAGCAGTACTTC. Its translation: CASSPRRGSWDYEQYF. The genes are TRBV7-9 and TRBJ2-7; TRBD1 or TRBD2 may be the D gene (5 bases each). CDR1 is SEHNR, CDR2 FQNEAQ, per germline (reference sequence). V lost 5 bases and J lost 3, with 20 bases in between. The CDR3 is 16 amino acids.

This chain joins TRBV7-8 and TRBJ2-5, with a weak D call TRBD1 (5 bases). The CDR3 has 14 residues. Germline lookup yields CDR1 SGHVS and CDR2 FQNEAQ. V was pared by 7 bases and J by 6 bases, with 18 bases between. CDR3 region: CASTRAGDVQTQYF. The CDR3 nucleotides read TGTGCCAGCACCAGGGCTGGCGATGTACAGACCCAGTACTTC.

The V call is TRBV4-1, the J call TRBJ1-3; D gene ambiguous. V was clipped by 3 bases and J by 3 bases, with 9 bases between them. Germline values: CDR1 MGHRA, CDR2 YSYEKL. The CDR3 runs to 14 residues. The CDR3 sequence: CASSQVPSGNTIYF. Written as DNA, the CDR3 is TGCGCCAGCAGCCAGGTCCCTAGTGGAAACACCATATATTTT.

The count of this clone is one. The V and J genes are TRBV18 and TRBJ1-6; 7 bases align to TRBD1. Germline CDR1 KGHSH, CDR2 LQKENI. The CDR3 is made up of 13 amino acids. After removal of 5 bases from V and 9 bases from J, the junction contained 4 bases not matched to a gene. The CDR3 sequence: CASSTDRTSPLHF. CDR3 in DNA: TGTGCCAGCTCAACGGACAGGACTTCACCCCTCCACTTT.

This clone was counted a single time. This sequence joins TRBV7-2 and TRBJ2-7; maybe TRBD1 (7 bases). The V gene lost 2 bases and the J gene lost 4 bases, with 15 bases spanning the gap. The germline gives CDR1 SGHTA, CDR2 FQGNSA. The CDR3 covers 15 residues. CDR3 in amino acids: CASSLRGGGAYEQYF. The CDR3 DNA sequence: TGTGCCAGCAGCTTACGAGGAGGGGGCGCGTACGAGCAGTACTTC.

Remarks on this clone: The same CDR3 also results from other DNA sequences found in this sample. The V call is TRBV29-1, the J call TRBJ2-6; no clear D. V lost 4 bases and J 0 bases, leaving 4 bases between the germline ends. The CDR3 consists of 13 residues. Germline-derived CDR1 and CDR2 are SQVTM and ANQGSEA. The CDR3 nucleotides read TGCAGCGTTGGATTCTCTGGGGCCAACGTCCTGACTTTC. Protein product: CSVGFSGANVLTF.

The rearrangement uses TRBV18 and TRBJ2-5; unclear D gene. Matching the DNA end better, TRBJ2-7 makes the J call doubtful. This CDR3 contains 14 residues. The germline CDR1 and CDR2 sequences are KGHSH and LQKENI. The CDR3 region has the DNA TGTGCCAGCTCACCAGGGCTAGTCCTCTACGAGCAGTACTTC. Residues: CASSPGLVLYEQYF.

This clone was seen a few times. CDR3 protein: CSVERASFQETQYF. DNA of the CDR3: TGCAGCGTTGAAAGGGCGAGTTTCCAAGAGACCCAGTACTTC. The chain uses TRBV29-1 and TRBJ2-5, with D hard to call. V lost 2 bases and J lost 1, with 11 bases in between. The CDR3 is 14 residues long. The germline CDR1 and CDR2 sequences are SQVTM and ANQGSEA.

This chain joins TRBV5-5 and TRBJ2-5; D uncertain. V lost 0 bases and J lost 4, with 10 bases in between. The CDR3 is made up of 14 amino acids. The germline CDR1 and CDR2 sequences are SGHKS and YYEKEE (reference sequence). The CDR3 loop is CASSLVVARETQYF. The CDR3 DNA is TGTGCCAGCAGCTTGGTGGTAGCACGAGAGACCCAGTACTTC.